The clone carrying this TCR beta chain was seen a few times. What it binds is not known. This may be a read error, as it is one base from a much larger clone. The CD8+CD4-CCR7+CD45RA+ phenotype defined the sorted naive CD8 T cells. The data are from a study of molecular identifiers for immune sequencing clone quantification. The CDR3 consists of 14 residues. Germline V lookup: CDR1 LGHDT, CDR2 YNNKEL (reference sequence). V lost 0 bases and J lost 7, with 13 bases in between. Overall study results and limits: Among effectors, clones above 20 RNA copies held over 97% of molecules; among naive cells, under 1%. Roughly 950,000 naive cells reportedly did not prevent detection of spiked Jurkat TCR RNA from one cell.

MiXCR, applied by TCRdb to the PCR reads, yields one record per CDR3 protein. The sample holds about 640,000 distinct CDR3 sequences, about 20% seen once. The TCR originated in a human donor in good health. Some libraries in this study had Jurkat cell RNA spiked in. The V call is TRBV3-1, the J call TRBJ2-7; unclear D gene. Sequenced material: naive CD8+ T cells from blood, with Jurkat cell RNA spiked in. The subset was: FACS-sorted CD8+CD4-CCR7+CD45RA+ naive T cells. CDR3 DNA: TGTGCCAGCAGCCAAGATACCCCGTCAGGTGAGCAGTACTTC. It codes for CASSQDTPSGEQYF.